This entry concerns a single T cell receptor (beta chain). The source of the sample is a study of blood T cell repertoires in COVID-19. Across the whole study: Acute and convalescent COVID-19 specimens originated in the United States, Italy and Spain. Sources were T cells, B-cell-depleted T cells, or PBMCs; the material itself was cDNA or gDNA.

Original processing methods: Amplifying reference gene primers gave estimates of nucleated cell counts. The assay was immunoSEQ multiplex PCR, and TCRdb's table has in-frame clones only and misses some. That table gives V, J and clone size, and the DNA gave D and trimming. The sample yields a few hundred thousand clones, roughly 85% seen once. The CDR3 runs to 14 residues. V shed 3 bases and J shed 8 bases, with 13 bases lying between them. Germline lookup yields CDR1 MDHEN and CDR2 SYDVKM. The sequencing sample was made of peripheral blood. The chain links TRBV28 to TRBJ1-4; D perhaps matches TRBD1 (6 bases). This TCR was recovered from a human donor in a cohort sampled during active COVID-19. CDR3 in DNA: TGTGCCAGCAGTTTGACAGGAGGTCGCGAAAAACTGTTTTTT. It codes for CASSLTGGREKLFF. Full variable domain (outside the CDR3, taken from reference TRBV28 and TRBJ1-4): DVKVTQSSRYLVKRTGEKVFLECVQDMDHENMFWYRQDPGLGLRLIYFSYDVKMKEKGDIPEGYSVSREKKERFSLILESASTNQTSMYLCASSLTGGREKLFFGSGTQLSVL.